A single sample is the source of the 27 T cell receptor beta chains below, sequenced in a study of blood T cell repertoires in COVID-19. TCRdb's table, derived via immunoSEQ multiplex PCR, lists solely in-frame clones and lacks some. The sample consists of 170,000 or so clones, about 80% of them appearing once. The sample comprised peripheral blood. These TCRs come from a woman in her 70s with acute or convalescent COVID-19.

V gene TRBV7-8 combines with J gene TRBJ1-3; 7 bases fit TRBD1. This CDR3 spans 16 amino acids. In germline, CDR1 is SGHVS, CDR2 FQNEAQ. J gave up 3 bases and V 3 bases, and 8 bases lay outside the gene matches. This chain's CDR3 is CASSLQRQGDGNTIYF. The DNA of the CDR3 is TGTGCCAGCAGCTTGCAAAGACAGGGTGATGGAAACACCATATATTTT.

About this clone itself: The sample holds other DNA sequences that translate to the same CDR3. The genes are TRBV7-8 and TRBJ2-7; TRBD1 matches 7 bases. The CDR3 is 13 amino acids. The germline gives CDR1 SGHVS, CDR2 FQNEAQ. J lost 3 bases, V lost 1 base, and 0 bases had no gene match. The CDR3 DNA reads TGTGCCAGCAGCTTAGACAGGGGCTACGAGCAGTACTTC. It specifies CASSLDRGYEQYF.

The rearrangement uses TRBV4-1 and TRBJ2-3, with 11 bases that match TRBD2. With V trimmed by 3 bases and J by 6 bases, 8 bases remained unmatched. CDR1 is MGHRA and CDR2 is YSYEKL in the germline V gene. CDR3 length: 16 residues. CDR3 sequence: CASSQLTSGTADTQYF. For the CDR3, the DNA is TGCGCCAGCAGCCAGTTGACTAGCGGGACGGCGGATACGCAGTATTTT.

The chain carries TRBV29-1 and TRBJ1-5, with unresolved D. CDR3 length equals 13 residues. Trimming cost V 3 bases and J 4 bases, with 10 bases left between them. CDR1 is SQVTM, CDR2 ANQGSEA, per germline. Written as DNA, the CDR3 is TGCAGCGTTGAGTTTCGGAGAAATCAGCCCCAGCATTTT. Residues: CSVEFRRNQPQHF.

The chain joins TRBV30 to TRBJ2-5; D might be TRBD2 (6 bases). The V end was cut by 5 bases, the J end by 4 bases, with 14 bases between. The CDR3 contains 13 residues. CDR1 and CDR2 (germline): GTSNPN, SVGIG (reference sequence). As DNA, the CDR3 is TGTGCCTGGGGAACCGCGGGACTAGAGACCCAGTACTTC. Its protein product is CAWGTAGLETQYF.

The rearrangement joins TRBV30 to TRBJ2-5; the D gene is possibly TRBD2 (6 bases). The V gene's germline CDR1 is GTSNPN and CDR2 SVGIG (reference sequence). This CDR3 contains 14 residues. Trimming removed 4 bases from V and 5 bases from J, with 17 bases in between. CDR3 DNA sequence: TGTGCCTGGAACAAGGACTACCCTCGGGAGACCCAGTACTTC. Translated: CAWNKDYPRETQYF.

The chain has TRBV6-6 and TRBJ1-1, with TRBD1 matching 7 bases. The V segment lost 6 bases and the J segment 3 bases; nucleotides outside the gene matches: 10. Germline V gives CDR1 MNHNY, CDR2 SVGAGI (reference sequence). The CDR3 has 15 amino acids. The CDR3: CASRLAITGDTEAFF. In nucleotides, the CDR3 is TGTGCCAGCAGGTTAGCTATAACAGGGGACACTGAAGCTTTCTTT.

The V gene is TRBV27, the J gene TRBJ2-7, with 11 bases lining up with TRBD2. Germline CDR1 reads MNHEY; CDR2 reads SMNVEV (reference sequence). CDR3 length: 13 amino acids. Trimming at V came to 3 bases and at J to 7 bases, leaving 2 bases not matched to a gene. The CDR3 spells CASSFSGRGEQYF. In DNA form, the CDR3 reads TGTGCCAGCAGTTTTAGCGGGAGGGGGGAGCAGTACTTC.

The V and J genes are TRBV19 and TRBJ2-5; 10 bases align to TRBD1. The CDR3 covers 16 residues. V was pared by 5 bases and J by 5 bases, with 11 bases of the junction left unmatched. CDR1 and CDR2 from the germline V gene are LNHDA and SQIVND (reference sequence). The chain's CDR3 is CASSPETGGAGETQYF. CDR3 DNA: TGTGCCAGTAGTCCAGAGACAGGGGGCGCGGGGGAGACCCAGTACTTC.

The CDR3 region has the DNA TGTGCCACCAGTGACGTGGGCCTAGCGGGAGGAGAGACCCAGTACTTC. Its translation is CATSDVGLAGGETQYF. The chain carries TRBV24-1 and TRBJ2-5; TRBD2 agrees at 11 bases. The CDR3 runs to 16 residues. Germline values: CDR1 KGHDR, CDR2 SFDVKD. V dropped 4 bases and J dropped 4; count of bases not matched to a gene: 7.

The V call is TRBV7-9, the J call TRBJ1-1, with TRBD1 as a possible D gene (5 bases). This CDR3 spans 13 amino acids. With 4 bases removed from V and 5 bases from J, the gap between germline ends came to 11 bases. Looked up from germline, CDR1 is SEHNR and CDR2 is FQNEAQ (reference sequence). The CDR3 loop reads CASSSDSWTEAFF. The CDR3 nucleotides read TGTGCCAGCAGCTCAGACAGCTGGACTGAAGCTTTCTTT. The full variable domain, rest sourced from reference TRBV7-9 and TRBJ1-1, is DTGVSQNPRHKITKRGQNVTFRCDPISEHNRLYWYRQTLGQGPEFLTYFQNEAQLEKSRLLSDRFSAERPKGSFSTLEIQRTEQGDSAMYLCASSSDSWTEAFFGQGTRLTVV.

V is TRBV4-1 and J is TRBJ1-4; D may be TRBD1 (5 bases). Germline-derived CDR1 and CDR2 are MGHRA and YSYEKL. This CDR3 is 13 amino acids long. Trimming removed 4 bases from V and 8 bases from J, with 11 bases in between. The DNA of the CDR3 is TGCGCCAGCAGCCGAGACCAGGGCGAAAAACTGTTTTTT. This translates into CASSRDQGEKLFF.

The rearrangement links TRBV7-2 to TRBJ1-2; tentatively, D is TRBD1 (6 bases). V lost 5 bases, J lost 5 bases, and 18 bases lay in between. From germline, CDR1 is SGHTA and CDR2 FQGNSA. This CDR3 has 15 amino acids. CDR3 amino acids: CASSPRTALRYGYTF. The CDR3 coding sequence is TGTGCCAGCAGCCCTCGGACAGCCCTGCGGTATGGCTACACCTTC.

The gene calls are TRBV25-1 and TRBJ2-7; 10 bases map to TRBD1. Germline trimming cut 5 bases from V and 6 bases from J; bases unmatched to any gene: 7. CDR1 MGHDK and CDR2 SYGVNS come from the germline V gene. This CDR3 is built from 14 residues. The chain's CDR3 is CASSSDRGPLEQYF. The CDR3, as DNA: TGTGCCAGCAGTTCTGACAGGGGGCCGCTCGAGCAGTACTTC.

This clone was observed a handful of times. CDR3 amino acids: CASSLGGTYMNTEAFF. The DNA of the CDR3 is TGTGCCAGCAGCTTGGGAGGGACTTACATGAACACTGAAGCTTTCTTT. This chain uses TRBV5-5 with TRBJ1-1, with D possibly TRBD1 on 5 matching bases. Germline CDR1 reads SGHKS; CDR2 reads YYEKEE (reference sequence). CDR3 length equals 16 residues. Trimming removed 0 bases from V and 0 bases from J, with 12 bases in between.

The CDR3 nucleotides are TGTGCCAGCAGCCTGGGACTAGCGGGAGTATCTGAGCAGTTCTTC. This gives the protein CASSLGLAGVSEQFF. This chain connects TRBV14 to TRBJ2-1; 14 bases line up with TRBD2. This CDR3 region has 15 residues. The junction had 5 bases not matched to a gene; V was cut back by 4 bases and J by 9 bases. Looked up from germline, CDR1 is SGHDN and CDR2 is FVKESK.

This chain joins TRBV20-1 and TRBJ2-7, with 14 positions matching TRBD2. Per the germline V gene, CDR1 is DFQATT and CDR2 is SNEGSKA (reference sequence). Unmatched junction bases numbered 7, after V lost 3 bases and J lost 6 bases. The CDR3 contains 15 residues. Here the CDR3 reads CSASSLGLAGGEQYF. CDR3 coding DNA: TGCAGTGCTAGTTCGTTAGGACTAGCGGGAGGCGAGCAGTACTTC.

The rearrangement links TRBV19 to TRBJ1-1; the D is unclear. Germline V gives CDR1 LNHDA, CDR2 SQIVND (reference sequence). The CDR3 consists of 14 residues. V was clipped by 5 bases and J by 3 bases, with 13 bases between them. The CDR3 DNA reads TGTGCCAGTAGTCCCCGTTGGGGAGACACTGAAGCTTTCTTT. This gives the protein CASSPRWGDTEAFF.

This chain joins TRBV28 and TRBJ2-1; maybe TRBD2 (6 bases). Germline values: CDR1 MDHEN, CDR2 SYDVKM. The CDR3 is made up of 15 amino acids. Trimming stripped 7 bases from V and 8 bases from J, with 21 bases between. CDR3 bases: TGTGCCAGCATAGAGTCATCCACTAGCAGGGATGAGCAGTTCTTC. Translation gives CASIESSTSRDEQFF.

The chain has TRBV5-1 and TRBJ2-3; TRBD1 agrees at 7 bases. The germline V gene has CDR1 SGHRS and CDR2 YFSETQ. The length of the CDR3 is 15 residues. V was clipped by 0 bases and J by 3 bases; unmatched bases: 4. CDR3 sequence (DNA): TGCGCCAGCAGCTTGGAGGGGGCAAGGACAGATACGCAGTATTTT. It yields the protein CASSLEGARTDTQYF.

This clone was seen just once. The V call is TRBV3-1 (or the pseudogene TRBV3-2), the J call TRBJ2-1; no clear D gene. Trimming removed 4 bases at V and 8 bases at J, with 6 bases between. CDR1 LGHDT and CDR2 YNNKEL come from the germline V gene (reference sequence). This CDR3 region has 11 residues. CDR3 sequence reads: CASSLVDEQFF. CDR3 nucleotide sequence: TGTGCCAGCAGCCTCGTTGATGAGCAGTTCTTC.

The J gene is TRBJ1-5, the V gene TRBV20-1; no clear D. The germline CDR1 and CDR2 sequences are DFQATT and SNEGSKA (reference sequence). Trimming pared 3 bases from V and 6 bases from J, leaving 18 bases between. This CDR3 is 15 amino acids long. CDR3 DNA: TGCAGTGCTAGTGCCGACATCCTCGGTATTCAGCCCCAGCATTTT. This gives the protein CSASADILGIQPQHF.

The chain joins TRBV5-1 to TRBJ2-3, with TRBD1 matching over 7 bases. CDR3 size: 15 residues. Germline V gene data show CDR1 as SGHRS and CDR2 as YFSETQ. V shed 4 bases, J shed 2 bases, and the junction held 7 bases outside the gene matches. The CDR3 loop reads CASSAEQGPTDTQYF. In DNA, the CDR3 is TGCGCCAGCAGCGCGGAACAGGGGCCCACAGATACGCAGTATTTT.

A few counts support this clone. The genes are TRBV15 and TRBJ2-5; possibly TRBD1 for D (5 bases). Per the germline V gene, CDR1 is LNHNV and CDR2 is YYDKDF (reference sequence). Trimming removed 0 bases from V and 5 bases from J, with 13 bases in between. This CDR3 comprises 15 residues. This CDR3 is CATSRDRSRVETQYF. The CDR3 coding sequence is TGTGCCACCAGCAGAGATAGGAGCAGGGTGGAGACCCAGTACTTC.

The chain carries TRBV7-8 and TRBJ2-3; D remains unclear. V was cut by 1 base and J by 6 bases, with 8 bases left in between. Per germline, CDR1 SGHVS and CDR2 FQNEAQ. The CDR3 length is 13 residues. For the CDR3, the DNA is TGTGCCAGCAGCTTAGTTCGTCTCGATACGCAGTATTTT. It yields the protein CASSLVRLDTQYF.

CDR3 sequence reads: CASSNSRAWTF. In nucleotides, the CDR3 is TGTGCCAGCAGCAACAGCCGAGCCTGGACCTTC. The genes are TRBV3-1 (or the pseudogene TRBV3-2) and TRBJ1-2; D uncertain. CDR3 size: 11 residues. Germline V gives CDR1 LGHDT, CDR2 YNNKEL (reference sequence). The V end lost 5 bases, the J end lost 14 bases, and 15 bases lay between the germline ends.

The chain couples TRBV30 to TRBJ1-5, with 8 bases matching TRBD1. Germline values: CDR1 GTSNPN, CDR2 SVGIG (reference sequence). The V gene end was trimmed by 3 bases and the J gene end by 3 bases; junction bases not matched to a gene: 4. The CDR3 is 14 residues long. The CDR3 reads CAWRGTGFNQPQHF. The CDR3 DNA is TGTGCCTGGAGGGGGACAGGTTTCAATCAGCCCCAGCATTTT.